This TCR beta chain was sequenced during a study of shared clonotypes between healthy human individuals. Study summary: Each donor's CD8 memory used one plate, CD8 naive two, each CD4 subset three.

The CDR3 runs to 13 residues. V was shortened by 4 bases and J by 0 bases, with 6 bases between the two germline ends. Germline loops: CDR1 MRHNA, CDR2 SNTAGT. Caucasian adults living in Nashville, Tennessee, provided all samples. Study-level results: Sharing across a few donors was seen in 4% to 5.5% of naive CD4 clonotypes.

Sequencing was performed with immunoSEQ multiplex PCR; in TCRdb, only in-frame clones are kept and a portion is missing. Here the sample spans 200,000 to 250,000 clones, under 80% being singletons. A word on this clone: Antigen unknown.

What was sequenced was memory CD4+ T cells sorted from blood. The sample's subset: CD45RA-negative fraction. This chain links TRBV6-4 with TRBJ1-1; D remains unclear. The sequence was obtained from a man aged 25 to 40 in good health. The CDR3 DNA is TGTGCCAGCAGTGCCTTCATGAACACTGAAGCTTTCTTT. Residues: CASSAFMNTEAFF.